The present TCR beta chain was sequenced within a study of T cell responses to AZD1222 COVID-19 vaccine. General observations from the study: Nearly half of the spike-specific TCRs reportedly recognize variant regions that carry no mutations. Regions 160-218 and 743-854 dominated among vaccine-associated CD4 TCRs spanning spike. At baseline, just a handful of AZD1222 recipients tested seropositive.

Sequenced by immunoSEQ multiplex PCR; TCRdb stores in-frame clones only, minus some. The top ten hold approximately 5.4% of the sample, which has approximately 80,000 clones, 90% seen once. A remark on this clone: The antigen is not known.

Trimming took 7 bases from V and 1 from J, leaving 7 bases between them. Germline assignment: CDR1 MNHEY and CDR2 SVGAGI. The CDR3 extends over 12 amino acids. This chain joins TRBV6-5 and TRBJ1-1; no firm D call. This sequence originates from an adult in good health. The sample consisted of peripheral blood, taken on day 0 of AZD1222 vaccination. The CDR3 region is CASILKNTEAFF. CDR3 nucleotide sequence: TGTGCCAGCATTTTAAAGAACACTGAAGCTTTCTTT.